This record looks at one TCR beta chain sequence and its context. Its cognate antigen is unknown. These data belong to a study of OX40 agonist ivuxolimab in advanced cancers. About the research overall: One patient with hepatocellular carcinoma and two with cutaneous melanoma, three in all, had partial responses.

Data came from immunoSEQ multiplex PCR; TCRdb stores just in-frame clones and leaves some out. This sample has approximately 74,000 clones, with approximately 92% found just once. General observations from the study: There were also nonresponders showing low normalized T-cell clonal expansion.

The clonotype was recovered from an adult with an advanced solid tumor such as melanoma, head and neck, liver or kidney cancer. The sequencing used CD4+ or CD8+ T cells sorted from blood, collected in a trial of the OX40 agonist ivuxolimab.

CDR3 bases: TGCGCCAGCAGTCAAACCAGGGGGCTTTCACCCCTCCACTTT. Residues: CASSQTRGLSPLHF. The J gene is TRBJ1-6, the V gene TRBV23-1, with TRBD1 identical over 8 bases. TRBV23-1 is filed as an ORF, its function uncertain. V lost 2 bases to trimming and J lost 9 bases; unmatched junction nucleotides: 3. CDR3 size: 14 residues.